The clone carrying this T cell receptor beta chain occurred a few times. This CDR3 is built from 15 residues. Trimming cost V 5 bases and J 2 bases; bases outside gene matches: 5. Germline CDR1 is LNHDA and CDR2 is SQIVND (reference sequence). All enrollees were about 18 to 89 years old and from 20 to 25 US areas. Assignment of participants to cohorts was predicated upon participant-reported clinical history. This record belongs to a study of blood T cell repertoires in COVID-19. Study-level information: Among Cohort 3 donors, those recovered had two negative PCRs, clearance, or symptom resolution. PBMCs, B-cell-depleted T cells, or T cells were the source of the cDNA or gDNA that made up the material.

The table came from immunoSEQ multiplex PCR; TCRdb's copy has only in-frame clones and leaves some out. The data show around 360,000 clones, over 75% seen once. The J gene is TRBJ1-5, the V gene TRBV19; 8 nucleotides match TRBD1. Sequencing was carried out using PBMCs or T cells enriched from blood (not recorded which). This clonotype originated in a man in his forties or fifties in a cohort exposed to, infected with or recovered from COVID-19 (not recorded which). CDR3 in DNA: TGTGCCAGTAGTCTCAGGGGGCTTGGCAATCAGCCCCAGCATTTT. Its protein is CASSLRGLGNQPQHF. The whole variable domain, remainder taken from reference TRBV19 and TRBJ1-5, is DGGITQSPKYLFRKEGQNVTLSCEQNLNHDAMYWYRQDPGQGLRLIYYSQIVNDFQKGDIAEGYSVSREKKESFPLTVTSAQKNPTAFYLCASSLRGLGNQPQHFGDGTRLSIL.